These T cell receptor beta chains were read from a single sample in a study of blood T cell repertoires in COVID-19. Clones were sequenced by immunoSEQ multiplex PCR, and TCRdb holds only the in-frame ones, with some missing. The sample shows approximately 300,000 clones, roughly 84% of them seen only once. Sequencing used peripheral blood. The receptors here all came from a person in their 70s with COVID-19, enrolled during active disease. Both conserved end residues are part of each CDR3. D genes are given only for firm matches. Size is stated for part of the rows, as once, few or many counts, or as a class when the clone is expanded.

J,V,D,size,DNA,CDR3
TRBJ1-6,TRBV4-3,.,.,TGCGCCAGCAGCCAAGATGGGCAGGGTGGGCGGTCACCCCTCCACTTT,CASSQDGQGGRSPLHF
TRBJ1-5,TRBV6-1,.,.,TGTGCCAGCAGTGAGCAGGGGAGGGCTAGCAATCAGCCCCAGCATTTT,CASSEQGRASNQPQHF
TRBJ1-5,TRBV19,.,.,TGTGCCAGTAGTATCCCCACAGGAGGGAGCAATCAGCCCCAGCATTTT,CASSIPTGGSNQPQHF
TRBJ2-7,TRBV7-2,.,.,TGTGCCAGCAGCTTAAATCCAGGGGAGTACGAGCAGTACTTC,CASSLNPGEYEQYF
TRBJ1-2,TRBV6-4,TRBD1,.,TGTGCCAGCATTCAAGCGAAAGGGACAGGGCTTTTAGGGGGCTACACCTTC,CASIQAKGTGLLGGYTF
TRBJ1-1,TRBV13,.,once,TGTGCCAGCAGCATCCAGGGGAACACTGAAGCTTTCTTT,CASSIQGNTEAFF
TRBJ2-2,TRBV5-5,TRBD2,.,TGTGCCAGCAGCTTTAGCGGGGGGGCCACCGGGGAGCTGTTTTTT,CASSFSGGATGELFF
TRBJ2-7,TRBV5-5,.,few,TGTGCCAGCAGCTTTGTCCAGCAGGGGTTATACGAGCAGTACTTC,CASSFVQQGLYEQYF
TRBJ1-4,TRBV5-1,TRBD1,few,TGCGCCAGCAGCCCGAACAGGGGTGAGTCGGAAAAACTGTTTTTT,CASSPNRGESEKLFF
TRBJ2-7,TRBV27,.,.,TGTGCCAGCAGTTTGTCCGGGTTCGACGAGCAGTACTTC,CASSLSGFDEQYF
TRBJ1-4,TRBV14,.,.,TGTGCCAGCAGCCAAGAGGGTCCCAGGACAACTAATGAAAAACTGTTTTTT,CASSQEGPRTTNEKLFF
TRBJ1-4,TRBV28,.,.,TGTGCCAGCAGCCCAGGGTGGCCTTTGGAACTGTTTTTT,CASSPGWPLELFF
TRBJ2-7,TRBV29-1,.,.,TGCAGCGTTTACAGGGATTACGAGCAGTACTTC,CSVYRDYEQYF
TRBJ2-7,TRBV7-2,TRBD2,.,TGTGCCAGCAGCTATAGCGGGGGGCTGGCCTACGAGCAGTACTTC,CASSYSGGLAYEQYF
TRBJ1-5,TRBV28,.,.,TGTGCCAGCAGGGGAGACAATCAGCCCCAGCATTTT,CASRGDNQPQHF
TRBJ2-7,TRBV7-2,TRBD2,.,TGTGCCAGCAGCAGGACTAGGAGCTCCTACGAGCAGTACTTC,CASSRTRSSYEQYF
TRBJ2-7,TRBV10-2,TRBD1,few,TGCGCCAGCAGTGAAGGGGGCAATTCTTACGAGCAGTACTTC,CASSEGGNSYEQYF
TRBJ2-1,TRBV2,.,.,TGTGCCACCAAGAAACAGGGACCTCAGGTGAATGAGCAGTTCTTC,CATKKQGPQVNEQFF
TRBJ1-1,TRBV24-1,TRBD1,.,TGTGCCACCAAGCAGGGACAGGGGCCTGAAGCTTTCTTT,CATKQGQGPEAFF
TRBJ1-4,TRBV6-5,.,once,TGTGCCAGCAGTTACTCGTCATTTAATGAAAAACTGTTTTTT,CASSYSSFNEKLFF
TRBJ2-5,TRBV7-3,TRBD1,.,TGTGCCAGCAGCCCGGTGACAGGGCCCGAAGAGACCCAGTACTTC,CASSPVTGPEETQYF
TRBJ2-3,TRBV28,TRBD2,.,TGTGCCAGCAGTTTATTAGGGGGTGCGGGACTAGCGGGACCCCTGGGCCCAGATACGCAGTATTTT,CASSLLGGAGLAGPLGPDTQYF
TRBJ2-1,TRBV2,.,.,TGTGCCAGCAGTGGGACGGGGTCTCCGAGCTCCTACAATGAGCAGTTCTTC,CASSGTGSPSSYNEQFF
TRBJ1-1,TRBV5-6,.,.,TGTGCCAGCAGCTTGGATGGCAGGGGAATGAACACTGAAGCTTTCTTT,CASSLDGRGMNTEAFF
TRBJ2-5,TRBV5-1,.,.,TGCGCCAGCAGCTTGGGCGCCCTTAAAAAAGAGACCCAGTACTTC,CASSLGALKKETQYF
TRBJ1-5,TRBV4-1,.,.,TGCGCCAGCAGCCCATCCCAGGGTCCTTTCAATCAGCCCCAGCATTTT,CASSPSQGPFNQPQHF
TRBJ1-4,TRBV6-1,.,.,TGTGCCAGCAGTGAAACGAGGGTTCCTAATGAAAAACTGTTTTTT,CASSETRVPNEKLFF